Each of the 24 T cell receptor beta chains below was sequenced from the same sample in a study of T cells in Graves' hyperthyroidism and ophthalmopathy. The investigators amplified TCR beta CDR3 regions from RNA transcripts. HTBI primers were the set used in a first-round RT-PCR of the TCR CDR3. One entry per CDR3 protein, called by TCRdb with MiXCR from the multiplex PCR reads. The data contain 450,000 to 500,000 distinct CDR3 sequences, roughly 23% of them singletons. The source material was blood. These TCRs come from a woman between 70 and 85 years old with Graves' ophthalmopathy.

This clonotype was recorded many times. The rearrangement joins TRBV6-5 to TRBJ2-3; unclear D gene. Between the trimmed V and J ends, which lost 0 bases and 2 bases, there was a span of 15 bases. This CDR3 region has 17 residues. Germline-derived CDR1 and CDR2 are MNHEY and SVGAGI. CDR3 bases: TGTGCCAGCAGTTACTCGAATGTTCCTCCAGTCACAGATACGCAGTATTTT. The encoded protein is CASSYSNVPPVTDTQYF.

About this clonotype: This may stem from a read error, because a much larger clone lies one nucleotide away. V is TRBV12-3 or TRBV12-4 and J is TRBJ2-5; TRBD1 or TRBD2 may be the D gene (6 bases each). This CDR3 has 14 amino acids. The chain's CDR3 is CASSVTGGFETQHF. CDR3 in DNA: TGTGCCAGCAGCGTGACAGGAGGGTTCGAGACCCAGCACTTC.

This clonotype was picked up a small number of times. The genes are TRBV7-6 and TRBJ2-3; perhaps TRBD1 as D (6 bases). CDR3 length: 15 amino acids. V lost 4 bases to trimming and J lost 2 bases, with 13 bases between them. CDR1 and CDR2 (germline): SGHVS, FNYEAQ. In nucleotides, the CDR3 is TGTGCCAGCAGCTCACAGGGTAGATACACAGATACGCAGTATTTT. Its translation is CASSSQGRYTDTQYF.

This clonotype was detected a few times. The gene calls are TRBV27 and TRBJ2-1; D uncertain. The CDR3 runs to 21 residues. Trimming removed 0 bases from V and 0 bases from J, with 24 bases in between. The germline V gene encodes CDR1 MNHEY and CDR2 SMNVEV (reference sequence). The CDR3 region has the DNA TGTGCCAGCAGTTTATCAAGGCGGACGTTATCTCGGAGAAGCTCCTACAATGAGCAGTTCTTC. This sequence encodes CASSLSRRTLSRRSSYNEQFF.

The J gene is TRBJ1-6, the V gene TRBV18, with a weak D call TRBD1 (6 bases). The CDR3 has 14 residues. Trimming stripped 3 bases from V and 6 bases from J, with 9 bases between. Germline V gives CDR1 KGHSH, CDR2 LQKENI. CDR3 nucleotides: TGTGCCAGCTCACCGGCAGGGGCTAATTCACCCCTCCACTTT. It codes for CASSPAGANSPLHF.

The chain couples TRBV9 to TRBJ2-5; TRBD2 agrees at 7 bases. The CDR3 extends over 14 amino acids. Germline CDR1 and CDR2: SGDLS and YYNGEE. V was pared by 3 bases and J by 5 bases, with 7 bases of the junction left unmatched. The CDR3 loop is CASSALAAGETQYF. The CDR3 nucleotides read TGTGCCAGCAGCGCCCTAGCGGCGGGGGAGACCCAGTACTTC.

This clonotype was seen a few times. The genes are TRBV20-1 and TRBJ2-7, with D tentatively TRBD1 (5 bases). Per germline, CDR1 DFQATT and CDR2 SNEGSKA (reference sequence). This CDR3 has 14 residues. V shed 1 base and J shed 0 bases, with 10 bases lying between them. The CDR3, as DNA: TGCAGTGCTAGAGTGGACATGTTCTCCTACGAGCAGTACTTC. Its protein is CSARVDMFSYEQYF.

The V and J genes are TRBV12-3 or TRBV12-4 and TRBJ2-7; 7 nucleotides line up with TRBD1. J lost 4 bases, V lost 2 bases, and 2 bases had no gene match. CDR3 length: 13 amino acids. The CDR3 region has the DNA TGTGCCAGCAGTTTAAGGGACAGATACGAGCAGTACTTC. Protein: CASSLRDRYEQYF.

The chain uses TRBV5-1 and TRBJ2-7; 9 nucleotides line up with TRBD2. V gave up 4 bases and J gave up 3 bases; unmatched junction bases: 5. This CDR3 has 14 amino acids. Germline lookup yields CDR1 SGHRS and CDR2 YFSETQ. CDR3 residues: CASSNGLAIYEQYF. In nucleotides, the CDR3 is TGCGCCAGCAGCAATGGACTAGCGATCTACGAGCAGTACTTC. The complete variable domain, with remaining parts taken from reference TRBV5-1 and TRBJ2-7, reads KAGVTQTPRYLIKTRGQQVTLSCSPISGHRSVSWYQQTPGQGLQFLFEYFSETQRNKGNFPGRFSGRQFSNSRSEMNVSTLELGDSALYLCASSNGLAIYEQYFGPGTRLTVT.

The chain couples TRBV6-1 to TRBJ2-7; 7 nucleotides agree with TRBD1. The junction had 10 bases not matched to a gene; V was cut back by 6 bases and J by 5 bases. The CDR3 is 14 amino acids. Germline V gene data show CDR1 as MNHNS and CDR2 as SASEGT. The CDR3 protein is CASRLFKGQHEQYF. The CDR3 DNA reads as TGTGCCAGCAGGCTCTTTAAGGGACAGCACGAGCAGTACTTC.

This clonotype turned up a few times. This sequence joins TRBV30 and TRBJ1-2, with TRBD1 identical over 8 bases. Germline V gene sequence: CDR1 GTSNPN, CDR2 SVGIG (reference sequence). The CDR3 contains 13 residues. J gave up 3 bases and V 1 base, and 1 base lay outside the gene matches. CDR3 in amino acids: CAWSGDRYYGYTF. The DNA for the CDR3 is TGTGCCTGGAGTGGGGACAGGTACTATGGCTACACCTTC.

This clonotype came up many times. CDR3: CASSFRTGTNTEAFF. The DNA for the CDR3 is TGTGCCAGCAGCTTTCGGACAGGGACGAACACTGAAGCTTTCTTT. The chain has TRBV11-1 and TRBJ1-1; 8 bases fit TRBD1. J was trimmed by 1 base and V by 3 bases; bases with no gene match: 4. This CDR3 spans 15 amino acids. From germline, CDR1 is SGHAT and CDR2 FQDESV (reference sequence).

In the case of this clonotype: A much larger clone lies one base from this, so it may be a read error. This chain connects TRBV27 to TRBJ2-1; 7 nucleotides line up with TRBD2. From germline, CDR1 is MNHEY and CDR2 SMNVEV (reference sequence). The junction had 10 bases not matched to a gene; V was cut back by 8 bases and J by 9 bases. The CDR3 runs 13 residues. Written as DNA, the CDR3 is TGTGCCAGCGGGAGGGCCGTTCCAAGTGAGCAGTTCTTC. Encoded protein: CASGRAVPSEQFF.

In its sample, this clonotype was seen many times. The chain combines TRBV12-3 or TRBV12-4 with TRBJ2-7; 14 bases are a match to TRBD2. The length of the CDR3 is 17 residues. The ends lost 6 bases at V and 3 bases at J; junction bases unmatched: 10. The CDR3 protein is CASSPGTSGSWSYEQYF. The CDR3 nucleotides are TGTGCCAGCAGCCCCGGGACTAGCGGGAGTTGGAGCTACGAGCAGTACTTC.

The chain links TRBV2 to TRBJ2-7, with 9 bases aligning to TRBD2. Per germline, CDR1 SNHLY and CDR2 FYNNEI. The CDR3 extends over 16 amino acids. The junction had 11 bases not matched to a gene; V was cut back by 2 bases and J by 6 bases. As DNA, the CDR3 is TGTGCCAGCAGTGAACTCCCAGCGGGAGGATTGGCCGAGCAGTACTTC. It is translated as CASSELPAGGLAEQYF.

This clonotype has a count of ten or more. The chain recombines TRBV3-1 with TRBJ1-1; D is ambiguous. V was shortened by 2 bases and J by 0 bases, with 7 bases between the two germline ends. The CDR3 length is 14 residues. Germline-derived CDR1 and CDR2 are LGHDT and YNNKEL (reference sequence). The chain's CDR3 is CASSQLGMNTEAFF. The CDR3 DNA reads TGTGCCAGCAGCCAATTGGGCATGAACACTGAAGCTTTCTTT.

This clonotype was seen a handful of times. For the CDR3, the DNA is TGCGCCAGCAGCTTGGATACAGGGGGCGCATACAATGAGCAGTTCTTC. It codes for CASSLDTGGAYNEQFF. The V call is TRBV5-1, the J call TRBJ2-1; TRBD1 aligns across 9 bases. Germline CDR1 and CDR2: SGHRS and YFSETQ. This CDR3 is built from 16 residues. Trimming took 0 bases from V and 4 from J; bases not matched to a gene: 5.

In this sample, this clonotype turned up a few times. The V gene is TRBV15, the J gene TRBJ2-1; TRBD2 matches at 9 bases. The germline CDR1 and CDR2 sequences are LNHNV and YYDKDF (reference sequence). The length of the CDR3 is 16 residues. V lost 4 bases to trimming and J lost 0 bases; unmatched junction nucleotides: 4. CDR3 in amino acids: CATSKPGLASYNEQFF. In DNA form, the CDR3 reads TGTGCCACCAGCAAACCGGGACTAGCCTCCTACAATGAGCAGTTCTTC.

The CDR3 protein is CSARDSQGGGNQPQHF. CDR3 DNA sequence: TGCAGTGCTAGAGATTCGCAGGGGGGTGGCAATCAGCCCCAGCATTTT. The chain combines TRBV20-1 with TRBJ1-5; TRBD1 agrees at 7 bases. Per germline, CDR1 DFQATT and CDR2 SNEGSKA (reference sequence). V dropped 0 bases and J dropped 2; count of bases not matched to a gene: 7. This CDR3 comprises 16 residues.

This chain uses TRBV28 with TRBJ1-2; 11 bases match TRBD1. Germline V gives CDR1 MDHEN, CDR2 SYDVKM. Germline trimming cut 5 bases from V and 6 bases from J; bases unmatched to any gene: 5. CDR3 length: 14 amino acids. CDR3 loop: CASSPADRGHGYTF. The CDR3 DNA sequence: TGTGCCAGCAGTCCGGCGGACAGGGGGCATGGCTACACCTTC.

The gene calls are TRBV9 and TRBJ1-3; D is ambiguous. The V gene's germline CDR1 is SGDLS and CDR2 YYNGEE. V lost 0 bases and J lost 4, with 14 bases in between. This CDR3 contains 16 residues. The CDR3 reads CASSVEARLRGNTIYF. CDR3 bases: TGTGCCAGCAGCGTAGAGGCCAGACTGAGAGGAAACACCATATATTTT.

The chain is built from TRBV6-1 and TRBJ1-4; D gene ambiguous. This CDR3 contains 14 residues. Germline-derived CDR1 and CDR2 are MNHNS and SASEGT. V lost 5 bases and J 3 bases, leaving 10 bases between the germline ends. The CDR3 sequence: CASSRLPPNEKLFF. The CDR3 DNA follows: TGTGCCAGCAGTCGACTCCCCCCTAATGAAAAACTGTTTTTT.

This clonotype was seen a few times. CDR3 sequence: CAWSVGPNTGELFF. Here the CDR3 DNA reads TGTGCCTGGAGTGTAGGGCCGAACACCGGGGAGCTGTTTTTT. This chain connects TRBV30 to TRBJ2-2, with D unclear. This CDR3 has 14 residues. V lost 0 bases, J lost 0 bases, and 5 bases lay in between. The germline CDR1 and CDR2 sequences are GTSNPN and SVGIG (reference sequence).

This clonotype was counted many times. The chain links TRBV12-5 to TRBJ2-5; tentative D call: TRBD2 (6 bases). Trimming shortened V by 5 bases and J by 3 bases, and 13 bases separated the two germline ends. Per germline, CDR1 LGHNT and CDR2 FRNRAP. This CDR3 has 14 residues. The CDR3 region is CASGPGGREETQYF. CDR3 coding DNA: TGTGCTAGTGGTCCCGGGGGAAGGGAAGAGACCCAGTACTTC.